This T cell receptor beta chain was sequenced during a study of regulatory T cells in long-lasting Graves disease. Overall study findings and caveats: Thyroid tissue was not sampled; only peripheral blood was. Newly diagnosed disease favored TRBV20-1 and TRBJ2-1 over persistent disease.

Time point in this sample: persistent/refractory GD, antithyroid drugs over 5 years with positive TRAb. Extracted RNA from PBMCs served as the source of the TCR library. American Thyroid Association guidelines defined how Graves' disease was diagnosed. Comments on this clonotype: Its antigen is still unknown.

TCR beta libraries were built with iRepertoire HTBI primers and Arm-PCR of CDR3 regions. TCRdb redid the calling of the multiplex PCR reads with MiXCR, one entry per CDR3 protein. The sample records hundreds of thousands of distinct CDR3 sequences, under 25% being singletons. Trimming stripped 7 bases from V and 2 bases from J, with 19 bases between. This CDR3 is built from 16 residues. Germline V gene sequence: CDR1 MDHEN, CDR2 SYDVKM. The chain couples TRBV28 to TRBJ2-3, with D possibly called TRBD1 or TRBD2 (5 bases each). The sequence derives from a female donor with Graves disease. Sequencing used peripheral blood mononuclear cells (PBMCs), obtained when the disease was refractory, from a patient treated with antithyroid drugs. In DNA form, the CDR3 reads TGTGCCAGCAACCGGAGGTTTGGGGGTCTCACAGATACGCAGTATTTT. Protein sequence: CASNRRFGGLTDTQYF.